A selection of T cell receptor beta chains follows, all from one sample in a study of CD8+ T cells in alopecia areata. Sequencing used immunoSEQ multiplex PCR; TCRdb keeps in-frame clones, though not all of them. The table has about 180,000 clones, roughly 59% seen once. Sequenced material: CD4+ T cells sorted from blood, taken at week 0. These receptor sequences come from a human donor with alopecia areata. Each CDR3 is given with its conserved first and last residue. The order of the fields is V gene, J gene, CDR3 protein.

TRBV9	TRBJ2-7	CASSVTRGQGVYEQYF
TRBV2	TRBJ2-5	CASRGSETQYF
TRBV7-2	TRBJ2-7	CASTMGGIEQYF
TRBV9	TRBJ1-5	CASSAGMMSNQPQHF
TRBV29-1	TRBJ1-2	CSVATSDYGYTF
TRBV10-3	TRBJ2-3	CAISGLAGVSTDTQYF
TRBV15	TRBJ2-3	CATSRNTGTGTDTQYF
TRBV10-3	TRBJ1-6	CAIMKGTGSPLHF
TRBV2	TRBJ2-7	CASEGQANEQYF
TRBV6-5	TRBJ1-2	CASSEVGNYGYTF
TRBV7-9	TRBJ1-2	CASSLGDRAAGYTF
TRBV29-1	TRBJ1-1	CSVGQRNTEAFF
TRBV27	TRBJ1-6	CASSLYRNSPLHF
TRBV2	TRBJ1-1	CASSEGFNTEAFF
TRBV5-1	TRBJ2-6	CASSLVIGPSGANVLTF
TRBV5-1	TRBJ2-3	CASSEGLTDTQYF
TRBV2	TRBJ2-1	CASKVGDNEQFF
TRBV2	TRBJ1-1	CASKQGETSEAFF
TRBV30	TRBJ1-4	CAWSVGSGTGGEKLFF
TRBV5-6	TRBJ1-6	CASSLTGSGSPLHF
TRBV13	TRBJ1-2	CASNGRGDYGYTF
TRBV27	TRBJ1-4	CASSEGQLNEKLFF
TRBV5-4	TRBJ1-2	CASSGRDGASSYGYTF
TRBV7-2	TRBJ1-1	CASSPRTVGSSNTEAFF
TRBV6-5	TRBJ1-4	CASSQGGAREEKLFF
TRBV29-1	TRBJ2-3	CSVPAGTGRSTDTQYF
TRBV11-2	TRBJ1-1	CASSFSDRGSTEAFF
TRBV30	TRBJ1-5	CASETGDGLAQHF
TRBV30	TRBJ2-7	CAWSVGVASYEQYF
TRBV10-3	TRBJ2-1	CAISVWGNEQFF
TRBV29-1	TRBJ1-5	CSVEVGRDQPQHF
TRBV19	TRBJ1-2	CASSIDRLTGDYGYTF
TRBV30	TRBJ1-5	CAWSVQGTQPQHF
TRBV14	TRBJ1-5	CASSQGINQPQHF
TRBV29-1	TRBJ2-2	CSVARGNTGELFF
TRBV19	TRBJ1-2	CASSIGNRGYGYTF
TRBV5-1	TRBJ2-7	CASSPGDKVSYEQYF
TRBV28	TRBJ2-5	CASSLGGGPSQETQYF
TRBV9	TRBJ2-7	CASSEGLDPKEQYF
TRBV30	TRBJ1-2	CAWSVPGEKGYTF